This paragraph covers one T cell receptor beta chain sequence. Its antigen remains undetermined. Base qualities are missing; no much larger clone stands one base away. Via the germline V gene, CDR1 is SGHNT and CDR2 YENEEA. CDR3 length: 15 amino acids, cysteine to phenylalanine. Left in the record is the CDR3 DNA by itself, 45 bases read in frame from the first base. V is pared back by 5 bases and J by 1 base, with 14 bases lying between the germline termini. The immunoSEQ Assay, a bias-controlled multiplex PCR, was used to amplify TCRbeta CDR3 regions from genomic DNA. The study's processing was this. Within the assay, amplification of reference gene primers was used to estimate how many nucleated cells each sample contained. Sequence reads were collapsed and filtered to measure the absolute abundance of every unique TCRbeta CDR3 rearrangement. For each sample, productive Simpson clonality was calculated as the square root of Simpson's diversity index across productive rearrangements. Here the immuneACCESS table is served through TCRdb, limited to in-frame sequences with V and J called. Missing clones are a known gap in these copies; in checked studies unresolved V genes cover under half, and the rest lacks a known reason. The DNA was the basis for D and trimming; V, J and clone size are from that table. Recorded for this sample are 40,000 to 65,000 clones; 70% to 90% of them occurred a single time. 10% to 15% of the sample is held by the ten biggest clonotypes.

The data were taken from a study of blood T cell repertoires in COVID-19 (dated by TCRdb to 2018 to 2020). Looking at the study overall: Samples from collaborators originated in the United States, Italy and Spain and spanned both the acute and convalescent phases of COVID-19. The repertoires were released in a freely available public database intended as a resource for research on the immune response to SARS-CoV-2. The samples were drawn from the first 160 participants of the ongoing ImmuneRACE study and from 950 to 1,500 subjects provided by 6 global collaborators. Where available, HLA class I and class II types were obtained from metadata supplied by the sample provider rather than from assay-based typing. Subjects who had been exposed to COVID-19, were actively infected with it, or had recovered from it provided the deeply sampled blood TCRbeta repertoires that made up the dataset. Sample metadata almost always included a de-identified subject ID, COVID-19 status, age in years and sex. The prospective study material was composed of cDNA or gDNA derived from T cells, B-cell-depleted T cells, or PBMCs. The research as a whole found: The quantity of clinical and demographic metadata differed by source and by participant and was supplied without curation.

Each collaborating institution followed its own protocols to collect whole blood in K2EDTA tubes. For TCRbeta analysis, collaborators shipped samples as frozen whole blood, isolated PBMCs, or DNA extracted from either of those sample types. Sequences were obtained from peripheral blood. Recombination joined TRBV11-3 with TRBJ1-1, with no confidently assigned D gene. The sequence was collected from a man between 65 and 85 years old with active COVID-19. DNA sequence: TGTGCCAGCAGCCCCCGTGGAGGCTGGAACACTGAAGCTTTCTTT. The resulting protein is CASSPRGGWNTEAFF.